These T cell receptor beta chains were read from a single sample in a study of identical twins. TCRdb re-derived calls from the 5' RACE reads in MiXCR, one entry per CDR3 protein. This table holds some 560,000 distinct CDR3 sequences, approximately 10% found once. These data were also reused for a study on yellow fever vaccine responses in identical twins.

Sequencing was done on a sample of PBMCs. The receptors derive from a woman in her late teens or twenties in good health. CDR3s include the opening cysteine and the closing phenylalanine or tryptophan. D genes are given only for firm matches. Expanded clones get a size class; other rows say once, few or many, or leave the size out.

d_call j_call v_call clone_size cdr3_nt cdr3_aa
TRBD2 TRBJ2-5 TRBV20-1 . TGCAGTATTAACCCGGGGACTAGCGGGGAGACCCAGTACTTC CSINPGTSGETQYF
TRBD1 TRBJ2-7 TRBV7-2 . TGTGCCAGCAGCTTTGACCGGGACAGGCACTACGAGCAGTACTTC CASSFDRDRHYEQYF
. TRBJ1-6 TRBV28 . TGTGCCAGCAGTCGAAGTCAATCACCCCTCCACTTT CASSRSQSPLHF
TRBD1 TRBJ1-5 TRBV12-3/TRBV12-4 many TGTGCCAGCAGTTTTCCTCAGGGGGCGGTAGATCAGCCCCAGCATTTT CASSFPQGAVDQPQHF
TRBD2 TRBJ2-1 TRBV5-1 few TGCGCCAGCAGCTTAGGACTAGCGGTTTCGTTAGGCAATGAGCAGTTCTTC CASSLGLAVSLGNEQFF
. TRBJ2-5 TRBV20-1 many TGCAGTGCTAGAGATCCCTGGGGGGGGGCCAAAGAGACCCAGTACTTC CSARDPWGGAKETQYF
TRBD2 TRBJ2-1 TRBV3-1 . TGTGCCAGCAGCCAGCCTAGCGGGAGGCGTGGCAATGAGCAGTTCTTC CASSQPSGRRGNEQFF
. TRBJ2-2 TRBV7-3 many TGTGCCAGCAGCTTATACCTAAACACCGGGGAGCTGTTTTTT CASSLYLNTGELFF
. TRBJ2-3 TRBV5-1 . TGCGCCAGCAGCGAGGGTCTGAACACAGATACGCAGTATTTT CASSEGLNTDTQYF
. TRBJ2-5 TRBV14 . TGTGCCAGCAGCCAAGTCCGGGGGAAGACCCAGTACTTC CASSQVRGKTQYF
. TRBJ2-2 TRBV5-1 few TGCGCCAGCAGCTCCTCATCACAGGTCCTTACTAAAACCGGGGAGCTGTTTTTT CASSSSSQVLTKTGELFF